The entry that follows covers one TCR beta chain sequence. What it recognizes is unknown. The record originates from a study of cytomegalovirus exposure and HLA in healthy donors. Study outcomes and limitations: Altogether, some 170 TCR beta chains were recorded as cytomegalovirus-associated. Among the sequence variants, a highly shared cluster was likely an artifact of sequencing.

Primers for the PCR totalled 60 Vbeta and 13 Jbeta. Using immunoSEQ multiplex PCR, the repertoire was profiled, and TCRdb retains in-frame clones only, with some absent. The data hold over 200,000 clones, with 70% observed a single time. Per the germline V gene, CDR1 is SGDLS and CDR2 is YYNGEE. CDR3 size: 13 residues. With 2 bases removed from V and 4 bases from J, the gap between germline ends came to 9 bases. Sequencing was done on a sample of PBMCs. The chain carries TRBV9 and TRBJ1-1; possible D gene TRBD1, 5 bases. The sequence derives from a middle-aged man in good health and CMV-seropositive. The CDR3 DNA reads TGTGCCAGCAGCGTGGGGGGTACCACTGAAGCTTTCTTT. Translation gives CASSVGGTTEAFF.